This T cell receptor (beta chain) was observed in a study of T cell changes during pregnancy in multiple sclerosis. This clone came up a few times. The CDR3 is 14 amino acids. CDR1 and CDR2 from the germline V gene are LGHNA and YSLEER. V shed 0 bases and J shed 5 bases, with 8 bases lying between them. Profiled with immunoSEQ multiplex PCR; TCRdb holds only in-frame clones, not every one. The data hold tens of thousands of clones, with 70% to 90% observed a single time. Sequencing used CD8+ T cells from peripheral blood mononuclear cells, obtained after pregnancy. The chain joins TRBV4-3 to TRBJ1-5; no definite D call. The clonotype originates from a female donor in good health, enrolled as a control in a pregnancy study. The CDR3 DNA reads TGCGCCAGCAGCCAAGATGAGGGTTATCAGCCCCAGCATTTT. Translation: CASSQDEGYQPQHF.